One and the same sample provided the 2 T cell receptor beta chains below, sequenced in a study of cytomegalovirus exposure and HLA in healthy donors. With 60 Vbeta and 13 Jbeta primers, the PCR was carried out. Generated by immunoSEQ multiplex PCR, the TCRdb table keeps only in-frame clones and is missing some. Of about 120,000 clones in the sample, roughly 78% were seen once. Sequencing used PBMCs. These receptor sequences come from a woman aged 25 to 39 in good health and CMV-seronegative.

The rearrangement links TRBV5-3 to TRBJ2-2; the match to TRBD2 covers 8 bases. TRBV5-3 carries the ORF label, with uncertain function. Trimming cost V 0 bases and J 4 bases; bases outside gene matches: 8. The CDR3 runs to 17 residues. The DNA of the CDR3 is TGTGCCAGAAGCTTGGTGAGCGGGACTAGGGGCACCGGGGAGCTGTTTTTT. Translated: CARSLVSGTRGTGELFF.

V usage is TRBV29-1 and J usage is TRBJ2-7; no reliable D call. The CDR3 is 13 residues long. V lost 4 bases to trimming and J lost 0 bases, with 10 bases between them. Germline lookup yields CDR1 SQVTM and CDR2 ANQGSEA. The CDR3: CSVAIAPSYEQYF. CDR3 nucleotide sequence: TGCAGCGTTGCGATAGCCCCCTCCTACGAGCAGTACTTC.